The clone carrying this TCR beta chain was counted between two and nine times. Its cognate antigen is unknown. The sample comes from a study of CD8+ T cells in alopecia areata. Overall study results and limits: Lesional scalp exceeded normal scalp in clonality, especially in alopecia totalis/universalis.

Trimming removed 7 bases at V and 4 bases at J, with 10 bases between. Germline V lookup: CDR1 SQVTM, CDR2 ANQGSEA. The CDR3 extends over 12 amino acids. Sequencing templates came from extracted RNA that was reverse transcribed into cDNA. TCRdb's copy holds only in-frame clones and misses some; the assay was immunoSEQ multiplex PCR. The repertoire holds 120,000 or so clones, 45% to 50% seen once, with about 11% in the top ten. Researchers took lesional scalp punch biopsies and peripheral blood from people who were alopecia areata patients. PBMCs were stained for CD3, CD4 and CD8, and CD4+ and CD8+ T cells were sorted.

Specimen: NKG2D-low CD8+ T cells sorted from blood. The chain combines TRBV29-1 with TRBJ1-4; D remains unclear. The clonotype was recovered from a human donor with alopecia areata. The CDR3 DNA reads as TGCAGCGCCGGGTTTGATAATGAAAAACTGTTTTTT. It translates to CSAGFDNEKLFF. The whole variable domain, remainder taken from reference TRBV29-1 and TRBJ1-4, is SAVISQKPSRDICQRGTSLTIQCQVDSQVTMMFWYRQQPGQSLTLIATANQGSEATYESGFVIDKFPISRPNLTFSTLTVSNMSPEDSSIYLCSAGFDNEKLFFGSGTQLSVL.